This entry features one TCR beta chain sequence. Its antigen is not identified. Sorts performed in triplicate captured some 270,000 cells each from every CD8+ T cell subset. The sample is drawn from a study of CXCR3-negative and CXCR3-positive naive CD8 T cells. TRB cDNA libraries were made by UMI-labeled 5' RACE. TCRdb reanalyzed the 5' RACE reads, giving one entry per CDR3 protein sequence and no DNA. In total, the table holds tens of thousands of distinct CDR3 sequences. CDR3 size: 19 residues. The germline gives CDR1 SGHKS, CDR2 YYEKEE (reference sequence). Notes on the study in general: In both naive subsets diversity was comparably high, whereas memory CD8+ cells showed much lower diversity.

The J gene is TRBJ2-2, the V gene TRBV5-5; TCRdb proposes TRBD1, but this gene call is untestable without DNA. This sequence originates from a human donor in good health. Some clones in this sample may be carry-over from other donors' samples. Specimen: memory CD8+ T cells from blood. The CDR3 sequence is CASSRRPGQGAANTGELFF.